The rows below give T cell receptor beta chains drawn from one sample of a study of beta chain features in type 1 diabetes. Repertoires were generated with immunoSEQ multiplex PCR, while TCRdb's copy carries only in-frame clones and drops some. This table has hundreds of thousands of clones, around an eighth appearing once. Sequencing was performed on naive CD4+ T cells from blood. These TCRs come from a man between 18 and 35 years old with type 1 diabetes. CDR3s include the opening cysteine and the closing phenylalanine or tryptophan. Fields, in order: V gene, J gene, CDR3 protein.

v_gene: TRBV7-9
j_gene: TRBJ1-1
CDR3aa: CASSLTSRGNTEAFF

v_gene: TRBV9
j_gene: TRBJ1-1
CDR3aa: CASSGGRNTEAFF

v_gene: TRBV27
j_gene: TRBJ1-6
CDR3aa: CASSLWGGDGSPLHF

v_gene: TRBV30
j_gene: TRBJ1-2
CDR3aa: CAWSVTGMFSYGYTF

v_gene: TRBV7-2
j_gene: TRBJ1-2
CDR3aa: CASSQSRDRGRGYTF

v_gene: TRBV9
j_gene: TRBJ2-3
CDR3aa: CASSVGEGSDTQYF

v_gene: TRBV5-1
j_gene: TRBJ2-1
CDR3aa: CASSFGPVSSYNEQFF

v_gene: TRBV29-1
j_gene: TRBJ2-1
CDR3aa: CSEGQGINEQFF

v_gene: TRBV5-1
j_gene: TRBJ1-3
CDR3aa: CASSLAGANTIYF

v_gene: TRBV27
j_gene: TRBJ1-1
CDR3aa: CASSFRGTEAFF

v_gene: TRBV11-2
j_gene: TRBJ2-5
CDR3aa: CASSWTRLETQYF

v_gene: TRBV7-9
j_gene: TRBJ2-7
CDR3aa: CASSLGGQELYEQYF

v_gene: TRBV10-3
j_gene: TRBJ1-1
CDR3aa: CAISDRTPRNTEAFF

v_gene: TRBV6-1
j_gene: TRBJ1-5
CDR3aa: CASSESFPNQPQHF

v_gene: TRBV4-1
j_gene: TRBJ2-7
CDR3aa: CASSQVGGIDEQYF

v_gene: TRBV2
j_gene: TRBJ1-5
CDR3aa: CASTDANTGAHQPQHF

v_gene: TRBV5-1
j_gene: TRBJ2-7
CDR3aa: CASSLGPNNYEQYF

v_gene: TRBV19
j_gene: TRBJ1-6
CDR3aa: CAIGEVNNSPLHF

v_gene: TRBV10-3
j_gene: TRBJ2-2
CDR3aa: CAISESERGPGGELFF

v_gene: TRBV14
j_gene: TRBJ2-7
CDR3aa: CASSQPGQPSSYEQYF

v_gene: TRBV30
j_gene: TRBJ1-1
CDR3aa: CACRGQANTEAFF

v_gene: TRBV10-1
j_gene: TRBJ1-1
CDR3aa: CASRLGRGNTEAFF

v_gene: TRBV19
j_gene: TRBJ2-5
CDR3aa: CASSNQAETQYF

v_gene: TRBV30
j_gene: TRBJ2-3
CDR3aa: CAWSLADTQYF

v_gene: TRBV28
j_gene: TRBJ1-1
CDR3aa: CASSLSEARTEAFF

v_gene: TRBV30
j_gene: TRBJ1-4
CDR3aa: CAWSVRRTGRGGEKLFF

v_gene: TRBV6-6
j_gene: TRBJ1-1
CDR3aa: CASSYFKNTEAFF

v_gene: TRBV9
j_gene: TRBJ1-6
CDR3aa: CASSVVGYNSPLHF

v_gene: TRBV6-1
j_gene: TRBJ2-5
CDR3aa: CASSFGTGLETQYF

v_gene: TRBV5-1
j_gene: TRBJ1-1
CDR3aa: CASSNGGTEAFF

v_gene: TRBV29-1
j_gene: TRBJ1-2
CDR3aa: CSVGNTYGYTF

v_gene: TRBV28
j_gene: TRBJ1-5
CDR3aa: CASSDSQGSNQPQHF

v_gene: TRBV6-1
j_gene: TRBJ1-5
CDR3aa: CATLGENQPQHF

v_gene: TRBV21-1
j_gene: TRBJ1-3
CDR3aa: CASSTGGQGGNTIYF

v_gene: TRBV7-8
j_gene: TRBJ2-5
CDR3aa: CASSPSGPPARGETQYF

v_gene: TRBV5-4
j_gene: TRBJ2-1
CDR3aa: CASSSSIPNEQFF

v_gene: TRBV29-1
j_gene: TRBJ2-2
CDR3aa: CSVEKAANTGELFF

v_gene: TRBV6-1
j_gene: TRBJ2-7
CDR3aa: CASSEVPDSAFPYEQYF

v_gene: TRBV30
j_gene: TRBJ1-5
CDR3aa: CASPDIGSHQPQHF

v_gene: TRBV25-1
j_gene: TRBJ1-2
CDR3aa: CASSEYGGPVF

v_gene: TRBV30
j_gene: TRBJ2-3
CDR3aa: CAWGGPSDTQYF

v_gene: TRBV5-4
j_gene: TRBJ2-3
CDR3aa: CASSLNTGVYLDTQYF

v_gene: TRBV25-1
j_gene: TRBJ2-3
CDR3aa: CASSEQSGADTDTQYF

v_gene: TRBV2
j_gene: TRBJ1-6
CDR3aa: CASSVAAANSPLHF

v_gene: TRBV7-2
j_gene: TRBJ2-5
CDR3aa: CASSPSRETQYF

v_gene: TRBV6-6
j_gene: TRBJ1-1
CDR3aa: CATAEFNTEAFF

v_gene: TRBV2
j_gene: TRBJ1-4
CDR3aa: CASRYGSGRSDEKLFF